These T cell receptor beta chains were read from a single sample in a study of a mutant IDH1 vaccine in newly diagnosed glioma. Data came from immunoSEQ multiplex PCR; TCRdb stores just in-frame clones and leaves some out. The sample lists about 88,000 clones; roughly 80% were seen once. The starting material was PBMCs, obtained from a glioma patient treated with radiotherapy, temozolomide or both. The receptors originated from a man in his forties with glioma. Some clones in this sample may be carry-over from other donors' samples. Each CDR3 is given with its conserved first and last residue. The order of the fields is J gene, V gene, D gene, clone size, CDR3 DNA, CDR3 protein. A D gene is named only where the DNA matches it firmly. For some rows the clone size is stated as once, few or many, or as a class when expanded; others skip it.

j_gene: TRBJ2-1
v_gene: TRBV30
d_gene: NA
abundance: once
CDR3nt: TGTGCCTGGAGTGCAGGTCAAAACAATGAGCAGTTCTTC
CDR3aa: CAWSAGQNNEQFF

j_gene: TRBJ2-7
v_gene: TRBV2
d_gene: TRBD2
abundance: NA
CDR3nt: TGTGCCAGCAGTGACGGGACTAGCGGGGGACGGGAGCAGTACTTC
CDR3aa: CASSDGTSGGREQYF

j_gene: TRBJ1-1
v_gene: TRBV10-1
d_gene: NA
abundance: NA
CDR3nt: TGCGCCAGCAGTCGTCGACAGGAAGGGGCTGAAGCTTTCTTT
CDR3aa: CASSRRQEGAEAFF

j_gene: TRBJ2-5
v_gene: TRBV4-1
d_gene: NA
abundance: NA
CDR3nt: TGCGCCAGCAGCCGTGGGACCGGGACCCAGTACTTC
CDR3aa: CASSRGTGTQYF

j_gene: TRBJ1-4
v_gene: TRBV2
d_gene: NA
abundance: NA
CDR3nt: TGTGCCAGCATCAGGGGCAATAATGAAAAACTGTTTTTT
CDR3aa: CASIRGNNEKLFF

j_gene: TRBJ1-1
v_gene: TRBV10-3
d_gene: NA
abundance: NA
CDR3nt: TGTGCCATCGGGAAAAACATAGAAAACACTGAAGCTTTCTTT
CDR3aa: CAIGKNIENTEAFF

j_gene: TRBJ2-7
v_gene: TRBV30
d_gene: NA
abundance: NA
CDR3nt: TGTGCCTGGAGTCTCGTCGGCGAGCAGTACTTC
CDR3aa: CAWSLVGEQYF

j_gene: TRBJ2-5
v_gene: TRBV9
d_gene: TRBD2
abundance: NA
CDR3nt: TGTGCCAGCAGCGTAGGGGGGGGGACGACCCAGTACTTC
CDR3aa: CASSVGGGTTQYF

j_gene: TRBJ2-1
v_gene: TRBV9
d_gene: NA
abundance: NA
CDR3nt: TGTGCCAGCAGCGGGGACTCCAGCTCCTACAATGAGCAGTTCTTC
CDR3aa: CASSGDSSSYNEQFF

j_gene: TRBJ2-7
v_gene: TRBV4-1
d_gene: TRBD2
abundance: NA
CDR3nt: TGCGCCAGCAGCCCCGGGGGGTATGATTCGGATTCCTACGAGCAGTACTTC
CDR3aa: CASSPGGYDSDSYEQYF

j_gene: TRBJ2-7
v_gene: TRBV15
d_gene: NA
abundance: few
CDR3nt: TGTGCCACCAGCAGAGTTACCAAGGGGGGCGAGCAGTACTTC
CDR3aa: CATSRVTKGGEQYF

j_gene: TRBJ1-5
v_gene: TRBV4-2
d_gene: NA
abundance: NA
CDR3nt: TGTGCCAGCAGCCAAGATGGGGGTGTAGGAACCCAGCATTTT
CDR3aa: CASSQDGGVGTQHF

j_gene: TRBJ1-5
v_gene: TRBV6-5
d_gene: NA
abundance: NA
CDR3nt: TGTGCCAGCAGTTACTCGGCGGGCGCCGGTCAGCCCCAGCATTTT
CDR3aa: CASSYSAGAGQPQHF

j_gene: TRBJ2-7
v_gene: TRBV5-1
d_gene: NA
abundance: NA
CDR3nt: TGCGCCAGCAGCTCCCAGGGAATTGAGCAGTACTTC
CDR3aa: CASSSQGIEQYF

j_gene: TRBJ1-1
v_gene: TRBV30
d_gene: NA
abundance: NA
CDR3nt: TGTGCCTGGAAGGCAACTCTTGTAACTGAAGCTTTCTTT
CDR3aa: CAWKATLVTEAFF

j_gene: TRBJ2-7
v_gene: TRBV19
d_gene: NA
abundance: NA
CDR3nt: TGTGCCACCATCCCGGGGCGGAACTACGAGCAGTACTTC
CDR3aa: CATIPGRNYEQYF

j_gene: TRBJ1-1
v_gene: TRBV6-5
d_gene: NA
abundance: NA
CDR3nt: TGTGCCAGCACCCCGGGGGGGGTGAACACTGAAGCTTTCTTT
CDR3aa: CASTPGGVNTEAFF

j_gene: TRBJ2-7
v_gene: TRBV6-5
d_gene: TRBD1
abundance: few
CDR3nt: TGTGCCAGCGCGACAGGGACCTCCTACGAGCAGTACTTC
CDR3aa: CASATGTSYEQYF

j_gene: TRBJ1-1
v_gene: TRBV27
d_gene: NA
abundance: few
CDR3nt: TGTGCCAGCAGTTTATCCCCCCTTTGGGACACTGAAGCTTTCTTT
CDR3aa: CASSLSPLWDTEAFF

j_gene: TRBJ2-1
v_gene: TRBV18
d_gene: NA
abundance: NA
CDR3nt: TGTGCCAGCTCACCACGTGACAATGAGCAGTTCTTC
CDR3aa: CASSPRDNEQFF

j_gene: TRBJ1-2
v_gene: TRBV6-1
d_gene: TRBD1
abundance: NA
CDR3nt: TGTGCCAGCAGTGAGGGGACAGGGGTAGGTGGTTATGGCTACACCTTC
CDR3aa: CASSEGTGVGGYGYTF

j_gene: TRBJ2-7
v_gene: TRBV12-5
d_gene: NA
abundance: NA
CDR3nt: TGTGCTAGTGGTCCTCAAGGGGGGCCCTACGAGCAGTACTTC
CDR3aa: CASGPQGGPYEQYF

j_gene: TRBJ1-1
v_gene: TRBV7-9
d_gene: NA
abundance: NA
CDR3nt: TGTGCCAGCAGCTTACGACTGAACACTGAAGCTTTCTTT
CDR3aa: CASSLRLNTEAFF

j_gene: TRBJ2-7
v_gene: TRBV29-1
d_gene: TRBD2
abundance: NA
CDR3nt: TGCAGCGCACTGACTAGCGGGGTCAGGGAGCAGTACTTC
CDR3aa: CSALTSGVREQYF

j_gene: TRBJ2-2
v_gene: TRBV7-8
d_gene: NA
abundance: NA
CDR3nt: TGTGCCAGCAGCTTTGGCAGGGGAGGGACCGGGGAGCTGTTTTTT
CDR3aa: CASSFGRGGTGELFF

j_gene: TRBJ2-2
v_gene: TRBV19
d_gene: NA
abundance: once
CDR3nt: TGTGCCAGTAGCTCTCGGGGGGAGCTGTTTTTT
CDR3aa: CASSSRGELFF

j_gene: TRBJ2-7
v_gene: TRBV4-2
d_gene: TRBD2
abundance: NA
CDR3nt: TGTGCCAGCAGCTCACCGGGACTATCTTACGAGCAGTACTTC
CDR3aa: CASSSPGLSYEQYF

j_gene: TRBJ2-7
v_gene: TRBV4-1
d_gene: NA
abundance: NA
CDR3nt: TGCGCCAGCAGCCTGGGCTTCTCCTACGAGCAGTACTTC
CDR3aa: CASSLGFSYEQYF

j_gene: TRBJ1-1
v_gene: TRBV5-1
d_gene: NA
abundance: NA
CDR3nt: TGCGCCAGCATCAAAGTCGCCCCTCCAGTTCCTTTCTTT
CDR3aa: CASIKVAPPVPFF

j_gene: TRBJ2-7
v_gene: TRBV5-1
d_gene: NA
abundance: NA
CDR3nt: TGCGCCAGCAGCTTGTTAGGGGTTACCTACGAGCAGTACTTC
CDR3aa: CASSLLGVTYEQYF

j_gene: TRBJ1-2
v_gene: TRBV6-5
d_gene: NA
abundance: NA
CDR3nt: TGTGCCAGCAGTTACTCGAGGGGATCCTATGGCTACACCTTC
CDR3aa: CASSYSRGSYGYTF

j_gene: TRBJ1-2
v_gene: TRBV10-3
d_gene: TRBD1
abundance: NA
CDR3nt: TGTGCCACGCAGGGGGATGGCTACACCTTC
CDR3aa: CATQGDGYTF

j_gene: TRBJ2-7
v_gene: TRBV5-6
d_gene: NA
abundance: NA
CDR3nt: TGTGCCAGCAGCTTACCTAAAATCAGGGACCCCGCCTACGAGCAGTACTTC
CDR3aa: CASSLPKIRDPAYEQYF

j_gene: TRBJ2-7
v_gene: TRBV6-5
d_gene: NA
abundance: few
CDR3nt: TGTGCCAGCAGCCTAGGGGGAGATTCCTACGAGCAGTACTTC
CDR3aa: CASSLGGDSYEQYF

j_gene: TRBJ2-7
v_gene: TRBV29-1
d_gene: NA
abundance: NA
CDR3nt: TGCAGCGTTGAAGGACAGACGTCCTACGAGCAGTACTTC
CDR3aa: CSVEGQTSYEQYF

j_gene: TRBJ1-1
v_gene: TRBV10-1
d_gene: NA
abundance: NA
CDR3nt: TGCGCCAGCAGTGAGTCTGTCGGGGGTCGCGCTGAAGCTTTCTTT
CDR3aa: CASSESVGGRAEAFF

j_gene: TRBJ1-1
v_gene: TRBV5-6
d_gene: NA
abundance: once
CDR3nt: TGTGCCAGCAGCCCGCTATTAGGGGTAAGTTGGACCAACACTGAAGCTTTCTTT
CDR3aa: CASSPLLGVSWTNTEAFF

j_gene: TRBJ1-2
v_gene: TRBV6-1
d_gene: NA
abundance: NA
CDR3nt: TGTGCCAGCAGTGACAGGGGATCCTATGGCTACACCTTC
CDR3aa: CASSDRGSYGYTF

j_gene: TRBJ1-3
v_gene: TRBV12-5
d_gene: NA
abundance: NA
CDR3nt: TGTGCTAGTGGTCCGGGCAGCTCTGGAAACACCATATATTTT
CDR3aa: CASGPGSSGNTIYF

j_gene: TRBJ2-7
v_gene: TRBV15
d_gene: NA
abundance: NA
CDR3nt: TGTGCCACCAGCAGCGGGTCTGGTGGCCTCTACGAGCAGTACTTC
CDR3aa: CATSSGSGGLYEQYF

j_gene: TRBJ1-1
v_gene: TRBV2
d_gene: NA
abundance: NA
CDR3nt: TGTGCCAGCGGACGGACGGAGATGAACACTGAAGCTTTCTTT
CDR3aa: CASGRTEMNTEAFF

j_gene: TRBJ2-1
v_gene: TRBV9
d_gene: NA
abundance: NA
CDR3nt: TGTGCCAGCAGCGTTGGTTACAATGAGCAGTTCTTC
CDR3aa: CASSVGYNEQFF

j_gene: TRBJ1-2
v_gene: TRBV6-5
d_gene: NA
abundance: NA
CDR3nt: TGTGCCAGCAGCTCACAACCTGGTGTTGGCTACACCTTC
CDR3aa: CASSSQPGVGYTF

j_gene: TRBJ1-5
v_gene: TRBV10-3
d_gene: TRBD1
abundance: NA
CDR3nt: TGTGCCACCCGCGGACAGGACGGACAGCCCCAGCATTTT
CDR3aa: CATRGQDGQPQHF

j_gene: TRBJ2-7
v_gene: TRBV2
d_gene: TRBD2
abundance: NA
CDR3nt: TGTGCCAGCACAACCGGACTAGCGGGGGATGAGCAGTACTTC
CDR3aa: CASTTGLAGDEQYF

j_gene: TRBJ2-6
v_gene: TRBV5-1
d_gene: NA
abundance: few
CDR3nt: TGCGCCAGCAGCTTTGTGTCGGCGATTAGGCACTCTGGGGCCAACGTCCTGACTTTC
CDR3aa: CASSFVSAIRHSGANVLTF

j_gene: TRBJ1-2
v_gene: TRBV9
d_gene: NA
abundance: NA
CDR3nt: TGTGCCAGCAGCGCCGGACAGACCCTCGGGTGCTACACCTTC
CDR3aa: CASSAGQTLGCYTF

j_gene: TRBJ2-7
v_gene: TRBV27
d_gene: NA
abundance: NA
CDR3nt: TGTGCCAGCCGGTATGGGTACGAGCAGTACTTC
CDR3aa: CASRYGYEQYF

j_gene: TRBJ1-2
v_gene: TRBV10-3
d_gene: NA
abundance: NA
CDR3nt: TGTGCCATCAGTGAGTCTTCACCCTACTATGGCTACACCTTC
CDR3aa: CAISESSPYYGYTF